The 12 T cell receptor beta chains listed next were all sequenced from one sample in a study of T cell responses to AZD1222 COVID-19 vaccine. Using immunoSEQ multiplex PCR, the repertoire was profiled, and TCRdb retains in-frame clones only, with some absent. The table has roughly 170,000 clones, 85% to 90% seen once. Here the sequenced sample was peripheral blood, taken on day 0 of AZD1222 vaccination. The receptors stem from an adult in good health.

The chain uses TRBV2 and TRBJ1-5; 7 bases agree with TRBD1. This CDR3 comprises 15 residues. The V gene's germline CDR1 is SNHLY and CDR2 FYNNEI. V gave up 8 bases and J gave up 4 bases; unmatched junction bases: 11. CDR3 sequence (DNA): TGTGCCAGCGGCAAGACCGGGACAGTGAATCAGCCCCAGCATTTT. This codes for CASGKTGTVNQPQHF.

The CDR3 nucleotides are TGTGCCAGTAGTATTGGGGGCAGGGGGTTTAACACTGAAGCTTTCTTT. It yields the protein CASSIGGRGFNTEAFF. V usage is TRBV19 and J usage is TRBJ1-1, with 7 bases lining up with TRBD1. The ends lost 3 bases at V and 2 bases at J; junction bases unmatched: 9. Germline V gives CDR1 LNHDA, CDR2 SQIVND (reference sequence). The CDR3 totals 16 residues.

The chain combines TRBV28 with TRBJ2-5; D possibly corresponds to TRBD1 (6 bases). This CDR3 spans 16 amino acids. Looked up from germline, CDR1 is MDHEN and CDR2 is SYDVKM. Trimming cost V 6 bases and J 4 bases, with 21 bases left between them. The CDR3: CASSPHWTAKGETQYF. DNA for the CDR3: TGTGCCAGCAGCCCCCATTGGACAGCCAAGGGAGAGACCCAGTACTTC.

V usage is TRBV5-6 and J usage is TRBJ2-7; D ambiguous. This CDR3 comprises 12 residues. Trimming removed 1 base at V and 5 bases at J, with 7 bases between. CDR1 is SGHDT and CDR2 is YYEEEE in the germline V gene. The CDR3 nucleotides are TGTGCCAGCAGCTTGTTGAGAGACGAGCAGTACTTC. Protein product: CASSLLRDEQYF.

The gene calls are TRBV5-8 and TRBJ1-2, with D possibly being TRBD1 (5 bases). V lost 4 bases and J 3 bases, leaving 19 bases between the germline ends. Looked up from germline, CDR1 is SGHTS and CDR2 is YDEGEE. The CDR3 loop spans 16 amino acids. The CDR3 sequence: CASSVGTDRGYYGYTF. CDR3 in DNA: TGTGCCAGCAGCGTTGGGACGGACCGTGGTTACTATGGCTACACCTTC.

The V call is TRBV7-8, the J call TRBJ1-2; 8 bases agree with TRBD1. The germline V gene encodes CDR1 SGHVS and CDR2 FQNEAQ. The length of the CDR3 is 13 residues. J lost 7 bases, V lost 5 bases, and 6 bases had no gene match. The CDR3 loop is CASSVTGVRGYTF. The CDR3 bases are TGTGCCAGCAGCGTGACAGGGGTACGTGGCTACACCTTC.

In this sample, this clone turned up once. The chain combines TRBV28 with TRBJ1-5; D is possibly TRBD1 (5 bases). The length of the CDR3 is 15 residues. Trimming removed 1 base at V and 8 bases at J, with 15 bases between. Germline CDR1 is MDHEN and CDR2 is SYDVKM. CDR3 nucleotide sequence: TGTGCCAGCAGTTTATTAGGGCAGGGTGACGAGCCCCAGCATTTT. This gives the protein CASSLLGQGDEPQHF.

The V and J genes are TRBV5-1 and TRBJ2-7, with 7 bases lining up with TRBD1. Looked up from germline, CDR1 is SGHRS and CDR2 is YFSETQ. CDR3 length: 15 residues. V lost 0 bases and J lost 0; bases outside the gene matches: 3. In nucleotides, the CDR3 is TGCGCCAGCAGCTTGGGGGGACAGAGCTCCTACGAGCAGTACTTC. It is translated as CASSLGGQSSYEQYF. Using reference TRBV5-1 and TRBJ2-7 for the parts outside the CDR3, the full variable domain is KAGVTQTPRYLIKTRGQQVTLSCSPISGHRSVSWYQQTPGQGLQFLFEYFSETQRNKGNFPGRFSGRQFSNSRSEMNVSTLELGDSALYLCASSLGGQSSYEQYFGPGTRLTVT.

This chain uses TRBV6-2 or TRBV6-3 with TRBJ2-7; a weak D match, TRBD2 (7 bases). Trimming left V 6 bases short and J 4 bases short, with 25 bases between. Germline V gene lookup returns CDR1 MNHEY and CDR2 SVGEGT. This CDR3 has 17 amino acids. CDR3 residues: CASSPVSGAGVRYEQYF. In DNA form, the CDR3 reads TGTGCCAGCAGCCCTGTCTCGGGGGCGGGAGTTCGATACGAGCAGTACTTC.

This clone was counted a single time. This same CDR3 is encoded by further DNA sequences in the sample. V and J are TRBV9 and TRBJ2-2; 7 bases are shared with TRBD2. With 0 bases clipped from V and 4 bases from J, the junction kept 3 bases outside the gene matches. CDR3 length: 15 amino acids. CDR1 and CDR2 from the germline V gene are SGDLS and YYNGEE. The CDR3 DNA reads TGTGCCAGCAGCGTAGTAGGCGGGGGCACCGGGGAGCTGTTTTTT. Encoded protein: CASSVVGGGTGELFF.

The genes are TRBV24-1 and TRBJ2-5, with 15 bases aligning to TRBD2. Germline CDR1 is KGHDR and CDR2 is SFDVKD. Trimming cost V 6 bases and J 4 bases; bases outside gene matches: 20. The CDR3 totals 21 residues. The chain's CDR3 is CATSLTGSPGLAGGRGETQYF. CDR3 bases: TGTGCCACCAGTTTGACAGGGAGCCCAGGACTAGCGGGGGGGCGTGGAGAGACCCAGTACTTC.

The gene calls are TRBV15 and TRBJ1-4, with 11 bases aligning to TRBD1. The germline CDR1 and CDR2 sequences are LNHNV and YYDKDF (reference sequence). The CDR3 consists of 13 residues. Losses at the gene ends were 9 bases for V and 7 bases for J; bases not matched to a gene: 4. DNA of the CDR3: TGTGCCACAGGACAGGGGGCTAGTGAAAAACTGTTTTTT. It encodes CATGQGASEKLFF. Together with reference TRBV15 and TRBJ1-4, the CDR3 gives the full variable domain: DAMVIQNPRYQVTQFGKPVTLSCSQTLNHNVMYWYQQKSSQAPKLLFHYYDKDFNNEADTPDNFQSRRPNTSFCFLDIRSPGLGDTAMYLCATGQGASEKLFFGSGTQLSVL.